This paragraph reports one TCR beta chain. The sort gate was single viable CD3+CD4+CD8-CD45RO+ cells for memory CD4+ T cells. The table came from immunoSEQ multiplex PCR; TCRdb's copy has only in-frame clones and leaves some out. The sample holds around 60,000 clones, less than 85% seen once. This specimen comes from a study of memory CD4+ T cells and cytomegalovirus serostatus. In germline, CDR1 is MDHEN, CDR2 SYDVKM. Trimming took 2 bases from V and 8 from J, leaving 15 bases between them. The CDR3 runs to 14 residues. The receptor comes from an adult in good health and CMV-seronegative. Some clones in this sample may be carry-over from other donors' samples. The rearrangement joins TRBV28 to TRBJ1-2; no firm D call. The sample consisted of memory CD4+ T cells from blood. CDR3 amino acids: CASSLGHLSGGYTF. Written as DNA, the CDR3 is TGTGCCAGCAGTTTAGGGCACTTGAGTGGGGGCTACACCTTC.